This T cell receptor beta chain was retrieved from a study of T cells in Graves' hyperthyroidism and ophthalmopathy. Study observations and caveats: Most expanded thyroid clonotypes above 0.001 also appeared in blood.

Fresh peripheral blood, 10 ml, yielded the PBMCs. This clonotype was seen ten or more times. Its target is unknown. The CDR3 spans 20 residues. CDR1 and CDR2 (germline): SEHNR, FQNEAQ (reference sequence). Trimming removed 5 bases from V and 5 bases from J; junction bases left unmatched: 24. Amplification of TCR beta CDR3 regions was performed using RNA transcripts as template. The primer set for the first-round RT-PCR of the TCR CDR3 was HTBI. TCRdb ran MiXCR on the multiplex PCR reads and lists one entry per CDR3 protein. The sample has nearly 750,000 distinct CDR3 sequences, around 40% seen once; the top ten hold around 29%.

This clonotype was sampled from a woman between 40 and 55 years old with Graves' hyperthyroidism. Input material: blood. The gene calls are TRBV7-9 and TRBJ1-5, with 7 nucleotides matching TRBD1. CDR3 bases: TGTGCCAGCAGCATAGGCGTTATCACAGGGGACAACCCTTGGCATCAGCCCCAGCATTTT. Protein sequence: CASSIGVITGDNPWHQPQHF.